Listed below are T cell receptor beta chains from one sample, sequenced in a study of cytomegalovirus exposure and HLA in healthy donors. Using immunoSEQ multiplex PCR, the repertoire was profiled, and TCRdb retains in-frame clones only, with some absent. The data hold around 200,000 clones, with about 81% observed a single time. What was sequenced was PBMCs. The receptor set was obtained from a woman in her late teens or twenties in good health and CMV-seronegative. Both conserved end residues are part of each CDR3. A D gene is named only where the DNA matches it firmly. Not all rows give a size; the values are once, few, many and, for expanded clones, a class.

V	size	J	D	CDR3	DNA
TRBV6-5	.	TRBJ1-1	.	CASRQDRTANTEAFF	TGTGCCAGCAGGCAAGACAGGACGGCAAACACTGAAGCTTTCTTT
TRBV2	.	TRBJ2-5	.	CASSEQGGETQYF	TGTGCCAGCAGCGAACAGGGTGGAGAGACCCAGTACTTC
TRBV6-1	.	TRBJ2-6	.	CASSATATSSGANVLTF	TGTGCCAGCAGTGCGACAGCAACAAGCTCTGGGGCCAACGTCCTGACTTTC
TRBV6-6	.	TRBJ2-7	TRBD1	CASSYARGLLGYEQYF	TGTGCCAGCAGTTACGCTAGGGGGCTATTGGGGTACGAGCAGTACTTC
TRBV9	.	TRBJ1-2	.	CASSEQSGDLYGYTF	TGTGCCAGCAGCGAACAGTCAGGGGACCTCTATGGCTACACCTTC
TRBV6-4	.	TRBJ2-1	.	CASSDSTVCRGDSYNEQFF	TGTGCCAGCAGTGACTCGACAGTGTGCCGCGGGGATTCCTACAATGAGCAGTTCTTC
TRBV7-6	.	TRBJ2-1	TRBD2	CASSATGTSGASSYNEQFF	TGTGCCAGCAGCGCAACCGGGACTAGCGGGGCGAGCTCCTACAATGAGCAGTTCTTC
TRBV27	.	TRBJ2-5	.	CASSLSAGLAGETQYF	TGTGCCAGCAGTTTATCGGCAGGGCTTGCCGGAGAGACCCAGTACTTC
TRBV27	.	TRBJ1-1	.	CASSLGGSTEAFF	TGTGCCAGCAGTCTCGGGGGGAGCACTGAAGCTTTCTTT
TRBV5-1	.	TRBJ1-5	.	CASRPDSNQPQHF	TGCGCCAGCAGGCCCGACAGTAATCAGCCCCAGCATTTT
TRBV7-2	.	TRBJ2-1	.	CASSLGRNNEQFF	TGTGCCAGCAGCTTAGGTAGAAACAATGAGCAGTTCTTC
TRBV5-6	.	TRBJ1-2	TRBD1	CASSLADRVGYTF	TGTGCCAGCAGCTTGGCCGACAGGGTTGGCTACACCTTC
TRBV28	.	TRBJ2-2	TRBD1	CASSFDRVTGELFF	TGTGCCAGCAGTTTCGACAGGGTCACCGGGGAGCTGTTTTTT
TRBV6-5	.	TRBJ1-2	.	CASSPDRRRINGYTF	TGTGCCAGCAGTCCCGACAGGAGGCGTATAAATGGCTACACCTTC
TRBV19	.	TRBJ2-1	.	CASSSALNNEQFF	TGTGCCAGTAGTTCCGCGCTGAACAATGAGCAGTTCTTC
TRBV9	.	TRBJ2-7	TRBD2	CASSVVDSGGTYEQYF	TGTGCCAGCAGCGTAGTCGATAGCGGGGGCACCTACGAGCAGTACTTC
TRBV5-1	.	TRBJ2-7	TRBD2	CASSDGLAGHEQYF	TGCGCCAGCAGCGATGGACTAGCGGGACACGAGCAGTACTTC
TRBV2	few	TRBJ2-7	.	CASSGSGEQYF	TGTGCCAGCAGTGGGTCGGGGGAGCAGTACTTC
TRBV19	.	TRBJ2-7	TRBD1	CASTLTGSSYEQYF	TGTGCCAGTACCTTGACAGGGAGCTCCTACGAGCAGTACTTC
TRBV28	.	TRBJ1-2	TRBD1	CAIVKQGDGYTF	TGTGCCATCGTAAAACAGGGGGATGGCTACACCTTC
TRBV27	.	TRBJ2-7	.	CASGLQGSIYEQYF	TGTGCCAGCGGTTTGCAGGGGTCCATCTACGAGCAGTACTTC
TRBV28	.	TRBJ2-7	TRBD1	CASSSPTGGKYEQYF	TGTGCCAGCAGCTCCCCTACAGGGGGCAAGTACGAGCAGTACTTC
TRBV7-9	.	TRBJ1-2	.	CASSPFSRADYGYTF	TGTGCCAGCAGCCCGTTCTCCAGGGCGGACTATGGCTACACCTTC
TRBV11-1	.	TRBJ2-1	.	CASSSWTTNNEQFF	TGTGCCAGCAGCTCTTGGACTACCAACAATGAGCAGTTCTTC
TRBV27	.	TRBJ2-7	.	CASSLGASYEQYF	TGTGCCAGCAGTTTAGGGGCGTCCTACGAGCAGTACTTC
TRBV28	.	TRBJ2-2	.	CASSFAPRAGELFF	TGTGCCAGCAGTTTTGCCCCGAGGGCCGGGGAGCTGTTTTTT
TRBV4-1	.	TRBJ1-4	.	CASTKEPTGTNEKLFF	TGCGCCAGCACCAAAGAACCTACCGGAACTAATGAAAAACTGTTTTTT
TRBV27	.	TRBJ2-7	.	CASSIVYEQYF	TGTGCCAGCAGTATCGTTTACGAGCAGTACTTC
TRBV5-1	.	TRBJ1-2	.	CASSFGQNNYGYTF	TGCGCCAGCAGCTTTGGACAAAATAACTATGGCTACACCTTC
TRBV6-5	.	TRBJ2-7	.	CASSFGVEQYF	TGTGCCAGCAGTTTCGGGGTCGAGCAGTACTTC
TRBV4-1	.	TRBJ2-3	.	CASSQEATDTQYF	TGCGCCAGCAGCCAAGAAGCCACAGATACGCAGTATTTT
TRBV7-9	.	TRBJ2-7	.	CASSRPGGTYEQYF	TGTGCCAGCAGCCGCCCGGGGGGCACCTACGAGCAGTACTTC
TRBV5-6	.	TRBJ2-7	.	CASSLSEASYEQYF	TGTGCCAGCAGCTTGTCGGAGGCCTCCTACGAGCAGTACTTC
TRBV27	.	TRBJ2-5	TRBD2	CASSPPGLAGYQETQYF	TGTGCCAGCAGTCCACCTGGACTAGCGGGGTACCAAGAGACCCAGTACTTC
TRBV30	.	TRBJ1-1	.	CAWSLGGVNTEAFF	TGTGCCTGGAGCCTGGGGGGTGTGAACACTGAAGCTTTCTTT
TRBV28	.	TRBJ1-2	.	CASSPQTGRSGLFGYTF	TGTGCCAGCAGCCCTCAGACGGGCAGGAGCGGATTATTTGGCTACACCTTC
TRBV10-3	.	TRBJ1-6	TRBD1	CAISRTGEELNSPLHF	TGTGCCATCAGTAGAACAGGGGAAGAACTTAATTCACCCCTCCACTTT
TRBV5-1	.	TRBJ2-3	TRBD1	CASSLRFGTGNSDTQYF	TGCGCCAGCAGCTTGCGCTTTGGGACAGGGAATTCAGATACGCAGTATTTT
TRBV5-1	.	TRBJ2-7	TRBD2	CASSLEGRREGRRQYF	TGCGCCAGCAGCTTGGAGGGGAGGCGGGAGGGCCGAAGACAGTACTTC
TRBV15	.	TRBJ2-1	.	CATSRDFHNYNEQFF	TGTGCCACCAGCAGAGATTTCCACAACTACAATGAGCAGTTCTTC
TRBV30	.	TRBJ2-3	.	CAWSPVDTQYF	TGTGCCTGGAGTCCGGTGGATACGCAGTATTTT
TRBV15	.	TRBJ2-1	TRBD2	CATSRDRGSGGANEQFF	TGTGCCACCAGCAGAGATCGCGGTAGCGGGGGGGCCAATGAGCAGTTCTTC
TRBV4-2	.	TRBJ1-1	.	CASSPQAGTEAFF	TGTGCCAGCAGCCCTCAGGCGGGGACTGAAGCTTTCTTT
TRBV19	.	TRBJ2-5	TRBD2	CASSPWGGETQYF	TGTGCCAGTAGTCCGTGGGGAGGGGAGACCCAGTACTTC
TRBV10-3	few	TRBJ1-1	.	CAGRTEGTEAFF	TGTGCCGGAAGGACAGAGGGCACTGAAGCTTTCTTT
TRBV7-2	.	TRBJ2-7	.	CASSNPGKQYF	TGTGCCAGCAGCAACCCGGGAAAGCAGTACTTC